One and the same sample provided the 8 T cell receptor beta chains below, sequenced in a study of radiotherapy plus CTLA-4 blockade in lung cancer. Profiling relied on immunoSEQ multiplex PCR, and the TCRdb table lists in-frame clones only, not all of them. The table lists around 41,000 clones, 65% to 75% of them singletons. Sample: peripheral blood, taken from a patient treated with radiotherapy plus ipilimumab. Receptors originate from a human donor with non-small cell lung cancer who had a partial response to radiotherapy plus ipilimumab.

This CDR3 is CAGTGGHTHSGANVLTF. CDR3 in DNA: TGTGCCGGCACAGGGGGCCATACCCACTCTGGGGCCAACGTCCTGACTTTC. V is TRBV30 and J is TRBJ2-6; TRBD1 aligns across 9 bases. This CDR3 is built from 17 residues. With 8 bases clipped from V and 0 bases from J, the junction kept 11 bases outside the gene matches. From germline, CDR1 is GTSNPN and CDR2 SVGIG (reference sequence). Full variable domain (missing parts from reference TRBV30 and TRBJ2-6): SQTIHQWPATLVQPVGSPLSLECTVEGTSNPNLYWYRQAAGRGLQLLFYSVGIGQISSEVPQNLSASRPQDRQFILSSKKLLLSDSGFYLCAGTGGHTHSGANVLTFGAGSRLTVL.

This clone was detected a few times. The J gene is TRBJ2-1, the V gene TRBV29-1; D is undetermined. Trimming removed 4 bases from V and 7 bases from J, with 17 bases in between. The germline gives CDR1 SQVTM, CDR2 ANQGSEA. The CDR3 spans 14 residues. The CDR3: CSVGPEVLGNEQFF. In nucleotides, the CDR3 is TGCAGCGTTGGGCCCGAGGTTCTGGGTAATGAGCAGTTCTTC.

The chain has TRBV27 and TRBJ2-7, with TRBD2 matching 7 bases. V shed 0 bases and J 3 bases; nucleotides not matched to a gene: 8. The CDR3 is 16 residues long. CDR1 and CDR2 (germline): MNHEY, SMNVEV (reference sequence). For the CDR3, the DNA is TGTGCCAGCAGTTTATCTTTGACTAGCTCGTACTACGAGCAGTACTTC. This encodes CASSLSLTSSYYEQYF.

This clone was recorded a few times. One end of the junction is discordant with germline, which a read error may explain. The rearrangement uses TRBV19 and TRBJ2-7; TRBD2 aligns across 9 bases. The CDR3 has 14 amino acids. Germline assignment: CDR1 LNHDA and CDR2 SQIVND (reference sequence). The CDR3: CASSIVSGGYEQYF. For the CDR3, the DNA is TGTGCCAGTAGCATAGTTAGCGGGGGCTACGAGCAGTACTTC. Looking up the rest from reference TRBV19 and TRBJ2-7 gives the full variable domain: DGGITQSPKYLFRKEGQNVTLSCEQNLNHDAMYWYRQDPGQGLRLIYYSQIVNDFQKGDIAEGYSVSREKKESFPLTVTSAQKNPTAFYLCASSIVSGGYEQYFGPGTRLTVT.

The chain is built from TRBV7-9 and TRBJ2-5, with a tentative D call TRBD1 (5 bases). The length of the CDR3 is 15 residues. V was shortened by 1 base and J by 5 bases, with 14 bases between the two germline ends. Per germline, CDR1 SEHNR and CDR2 FQNEAQ (reference sequence). The CDR3 here is CASSLGKGREETQYF. Written as DNA, the CDR3 is TGTGCCAGCAGCTTAGGCAAGGGGCGCGAGGAGACCCAGTACTTC.

This clone has only one observation. V and J are TRBV19 and TRBJ1-1; no clear D. The CDR3 loop spans 15 amino acids. V lost 5 bases, J lost 6 bases, and 19 bases lay in between. Germline V lookup: CDR1 LNHDA, CDR2 SQIVND (reference sequence). CDR3 coding DNA: TGTGCCAGTAGTCTTCAGACCCAAACACGGGCTGAAGCTTTCTTT. This gives the protein CASSLQTQTRAEAFF.

V gene TRBV6-6 combines with J gene TRBJ1-2; D unclear. The CDR3 spans 13 residues. V was shortened by 0 bases and J by 7 bases, with 9 bases between the two germline ends. The germline CDR1 and CDR2 sequences are MNHNY and SVGAGI (reference sequence). In nucleotides, the CDR3 is TGTGCCAGCAGTTACTCTAGGGAGAGTGGCTACACCTTC. Its translation: CASSYSRESGYTF.

V usage is TRBV9 and J usage is TRBJ1-1, with D hard to call. The CDR3 sequence is 13 residues long. Looked up from germline, CDR1 is SGDLS and CDR2 is YYNGEE. The V and J ends lost 1 base and 4 bases respectively, with 8 bases between them. The CDR3 DNA sequence: TGTGCCAGCAGCGTATCGCGAGGCACTGAAGCTTTCTTT. It is translated as CASSVSRGTEAFF. Variable domain in full (rest from reference TRBV9 and TRBJ1-1): DSGVTQTPKHLITATGQRVTLRCSPRSGDLSVYWYQQSLDQGLQFLIQYYNGEERAKGNILERFSAQQFPDLHSELNLSSLELGDSALYFCASSVSRGTEAFFGQGTRLTVV.